The 16 T cell receptor beta chains below were found in one sample sequenced in a study of blood T cell repertoires in COVID-19. Data came from immunoSEQ multiplex PCR; TCRdb stores just in-frame clones and leaves some out. Among almost 30,000 clones listed, more than 75% were seen once. The sample taken for sequencing was peripheral blood. All receptors derive from a woman in her 70s with acute or convalescent COVID-19.

The chain couples TRBV4-1 to TRBJ1-6; TRBD1 aligns across 7 bases. V lost 1 base and J lost 13; bases outside the gene matches: 19. The CDR3 consists of 18 residues. Germline V CDR1 and CDR2: MGHRA, YSYEKL. CDR3 loop: CASSQAPLSDRALWPLHF. Here the CDR3 DNA reads TGCGCCAGCAGCCAAGCCCCCTTGTCTGACAGGGCACTGTGGCCCCTCCACTTT.

This chain joins TRBV5-1 and TRBJ2-2; the D gene is possibly TRBD1 (5 bases). Germline values: CDR1 SGHRS, CDR2 YFSETQ. This CDR3 comprises 12 residues. V lost 7 bases and J 2 bases, leaving 6 bases between the germline ends. CDR3 in amino acids: CASQGNTGELFF. In DNA form, the CDR3 reads TGCGCCAGCCAGGGAAACACCGGGGAGCTGTTTTTT.

The chain uses TRBV21-1 and TRBJ1-4. TRBV21-1 is shown as a pseudogene. This CDR3 comprises 15 residues. Here the CDR3 DNA reads TGTGCCAGCAGCAAACGGTGTAGAGATAATGAAAAACTGTTTTTT. This sequence encodes CASSKRCRDNEKLFF.

J is TRBJ1-1 and V is TRBV11-2, with D perhaps TRBD1 (6 bases). V was cut by 0 bases and J by 2 bases, with 13 bases left in between. This CDR3 region has 16 residues. Germline loops: CDR1 SGHAT, CDR2 FQNNGV. The CDR3 region has the DNA TGTGCCAGCAGCTTAGATCTAAGGACAGATAACACTGAAGCTTTCTTT. Amino acid sequence: CASSLDLRTDNTEAFF. The full variable domain, its missing parts supplied by reference TRBV11-2 and TRBJ1-1, is EAGVAQSPRYKIIEKRQSVAFWCNPISGHATLYWYQQILGQGPKLLIQFQNNGVVDDSQLPKDRFSAERLKGVDSTLKIQPAKLEDSAVYLCASSLDLRTDNTEAFFGQGTRLTVV.

The chain joins TRBV5-1 to TRBJ2-2; 8 positions match TRBD1. Germline V gene sequence: CDR1 SGHRS, CDR2 YFSETQ. The CDR3 length is 15 residues. Trimming took 2 bases from V and 4 from J; bases not matched to a gene: 4. This CDR3 is CASSLATGATGELFF. For the CDR3, the DNA is TGCGCCAGCAGCTTAGCGACAGGGGCCACCGGGGAGCTGTTTTTT.

The chain employs TRBV7-3 and TRBJ2-1; D ambiguous. Looked up from germline, CDR1 is SGHTA and CDR2 is FQGTGA. The CDR3 is made up of 12 amino acids. The V and J ends lost 2 bases and 8 bases respectively, with 7 bases between them. The CDR3 loop reads CASSLLGDEQFF. Written as DNA, the CDR3 is TGTGCCAGCAGCTTACTAGGCGATGAGCAGTTCTTC.

The CDR3 coding sequence is TGTGCCAGCAGTTTATTAAGGGGGAAGGAAGGTGGCTACACCTTC. Translation gives CASSLLRGKEGGYTF. The rearrangement joins TRBV28 to TRBJ1-2, with D possibly TRBD1 on 6 matching bases. Per the germline V gene, CDR1 is MDHEN and CDR2 is SYDVKM. The CDR3 is made up of 15 amino acids. V lost 1 base and J lost 7, with 16 bases in between.

The DNA for the CDR3 is TGTGCCAGCAGCAAGGACACGGACTCCTACGAGCAGTACTTC. Its protein product is CASSKDTDSYEQYF. The V call is TRBV21-1, the J call TRBJ2-7; the table gives TRBD1 as D, unverified against the DNA. TRBV21-1 is listed as a pseudogene. The CDR3 extends over 14 amino acids.

The chain recombines TRBV18 with TRBJ2-3, with TRBD1 matching 8 bases. The germline CDR1 and CDR2 sequences are KGHSH and LQKENI. Losses at the gene ends were 6 bases for V and 4 bases for J; bases not matched to a gene: 6. This CDR3 has 14 residues. The CDR3 region has the DNA TGTGCCAGCTCGGCGACAGGGGTGTCAGATACGCAGTATTTT. Protein: CASSATGVSDTQYF.

This chain uses TRBV27 with TRBJ1-3; no reliable D call. V was cut by 0 bases and J by 0 bases, with 3 bases left in between. Germline V gene sequence: CDR1 MNHEY, CDR2 SMNVEV (reference sequence). This CDR3 has 14 amino acids. The DNA for the CDR3 is TGTGCCAGCAGTTTATCCCTCTCTGGAAACACCATATATTTT. Its translation: CASSLSLSGNTIYF.

This chain links TRBV7-8 with TRBJ2-1; D is perhaps TRBD1 (6 bases). This CDR3 is 15 amino acids long. In germline, CDR1 is SGHVS, CDR2 FQNEAQ. V was pared by 5 bases and J by 5 bases, with 16 bases between. CDR3 bases: TGTGCCAGCAGCCACCGAGAGGCAGGGGACAATGAGCAGTTCTTC. Amino acid sequence: CASSHREAGDNEQFF.

This rearrangement joins TRBV6-5 to TRBJ2-7; D possibly corresponds to TRBD2 (6 bases). The CDR3 contains 14 residues. V lost 5 bases and J lost 2, with 13 bases in between. Per the germline V gene, CDR1 is MNHEY and CDR2 is SVGAGI. CDR3 sequence reads: CASSQYGGTYEQYF. CDR3 in DNA: TGTGCCAGCAGTCAGTACGGGGGAACCTACGAGCAGTACTTC.

The DNA for the CDR3 is TGTGCCAGCAGTGATCGGGACAGGGGGCCGAGCAATCAGCCCCAGCATTTT. Its protein is CASSDRDRGPSNQPQHF. The chain recombines TRBV2 with TRBJ1-5; TRBD1 aligns across 12 bases. The V segment lost 3 bases and the J segment 1 base; nucleotides outside the gene matches: 4. This CDR3 is built from 17 residues. Germline V gives CDR1 SNHLY, CDR2 FYNNEI.

The chain couples TRBV6-5 to TRBJ2-3, with D perhaps TRBD1 (5 bases). Trimming pared 2 bases from V and 7 bases from J, leaving 10 bases between. The CDR3 loop spans 13 amino acids. Germline V CDR1 and CDR2: MNHEY, SVGAGI. The CDR3 here is CASSYSGAHTQYF. The DNA of the CDR3 is TGTGCCAGCAGTTACAGTGGGGCGCATACGCAGTATTTT.

The V call is TRBV10-3, the J call TRBJ1-6; 8 bases map to TRBD1. The CDR3 has 14 residues. J was trimmed by 6 bases and V by 6 bases; bases with no gene match: 4. Germline-derived CDR1 and CDR2 are ENHRY and SYGVKD. CDR3 DNA sequence: TGTGCCATCAGACAGGGGGGTGTTAATTCACCCCTCCACTTT. Amino acids: CAIRQGGVNSPLHF.

This clone was observed a handful of times. The chain employs TRBV4-3 and TRBJ1-6; D possibly corresponds to TRBD1 (6 bases). V dropped 0 bases and J dropped 5 bases, with 11 bases sitting between them. Germline V lookup: CDR1 LGHNA, CDR2 YSLEER. The CDR3 runs 16 residues. The CDR3 DNA follows: TGCGCCAGCAGCCAAGATGTGGACAGCCATAATTCACCCCTCCACTTT. Translating gives CASSQDVDSHNSPLHF.